The subject of this entry is one T cell receptor (beta chain). The data were taken from a study of blood T cell repertoires in COVID-19. Study details: Samples came from the United States, Italy and Spain, spanning acute and convalescent COVID-19. In each case, the material was cDNA or gDNA derived from T cells, B-cell-depleted T cells, or PBMCs.

As originally analysed: Estimation of nucleated cell counts was performed using reference gene primer amplification. Sequenced by immunoSEQ multiplex PCR; TCRdb stores in-frame clones only, minus some. The D gene and trimming were derived from the DNA, and the V and J assignments and clone size from that table. The sample lists approximately 100,000 clones, roughly 80% seen once, with more than 20% in the top ten. This CDR3 region has 16 residues. The V segment lost 2 bases and the J segment 7 bases; nucleotides outside the gene matches: 8. The germline CDR1 and CDR2 sequences are MNHNS and SASEGT. This receptor was identified in a man aged 55 to 70 with acute or convalescent COVID-19. The specimen sequenced was peripheral blood. The chain joins TRBV6-1 to TRBJ2-5; 12 positions match TRBD2. The CDR3 DNA reads TGTGCCAGCAGTGAAATCGGGACTAGCGGGTTCGGGACCCAGTACTTC. It codes for CASSEIGTSGFGTQYF.